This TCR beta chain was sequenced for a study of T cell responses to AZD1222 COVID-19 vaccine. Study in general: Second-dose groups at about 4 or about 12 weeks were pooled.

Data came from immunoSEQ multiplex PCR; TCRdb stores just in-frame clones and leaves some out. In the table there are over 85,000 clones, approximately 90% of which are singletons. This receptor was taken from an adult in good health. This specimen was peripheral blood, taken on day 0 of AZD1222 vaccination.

The CDR3 nucleotides read TGCGCCAGCAGCGAATATAAAAGAAGGAACACTGAAGCTTTCTTT. It yields the protein CASSEYKRRNTEAFF. J is TRBJ1-1 and V is TRBV10-1; D gene ambiguous. The V end lost 6 bases, the J end lost 1 base, and 15 bases lay between the germline ends. From germline, CDR1 is WNHNN and CDR2 SYGVQD (reference sequence). The CDR3 length is 15 residues.